A single sample is the source of the 8 T cell receptor beta chains below, sequenced in a study of identical twins. MiXCR was run by TCRdb on the 5' RACE reads, yielding one entry per CDR3 protein. The sample yields approximately 240,000 distinct CDR3 sequences, roughly 13% seen once. The sample taken for sequencing was memory (CD45RO+) T cells sorted from blood. The receptors originated from a woman in her late teens or twenties in good health.

This clonotype was observed at least ten times. The rearrangement links TRBV6-4 to TRBJ2-3, with 8 bases fitting TRBD2. The CDR3 is 13 amino acids. Trimming at V came to 3 bases and at J to 4 bases, leaving 0 bases not matched to a gene. Germline V gene data show CDR1 as MRHNA and CDR2 as SNTAGT. CDR3 nucleotide sequence: TGTGCCAGCAGTGAGCGGGAGGCAGATACGCAGTATTTT. Its protein is CASSEREADTQYF.

The chain couples TRBV10-3 to TRBJ2-7; 7 nucleotides agree with TRBD1. Per the germline V gene, CDR1 is ENHRY and CDR2 is SYGVKD. The CDR3 extends over 12 amino acids. The ends lost 6 bases at V and 6 bases at J; junction bases unmatched: 5. DNA for the CDR3: TGTGCCATCAGCGACAGGGCGGGCGAGCAGTACTTC. This codes for CAISDRAGEQYF.

This chain uses TRBV5-4 with TRBJ1-2, with D uncertain. The CDR3 runs 13 residues. V was trimmed by 2 bases and J by 4 bases, leaving 9 bases between them. Per germline, CDR1 SGHNT and CDR2 YYREEE (reference sequence). The CDR3 loop is CASSFWATYGYTF. The CDR3 coding sequence is TGTGCCAGCAGCTTCTGGGCTACCTATGGCTACACCTTC. Based on the CDR3 plus reference TRBV5-4 and TRBJ1-2, the full variable domain is ETGVTQSPTHLIKTRGQQVTLRCSSQSGHNTVSWYQQALGQGPQFIFQYYREEENGRGNFPPRFSGLQFPNYSSELNVNALELDDSALYLCASSFWATYGYTFGSGTRLTVV.

This clonotype was seen a few times. The chain uses TRBV12-3 or TRBV12-4 and TRBJ2-1; TRBD1 is a possible D gene (5 bases). The CDR3 spans 12 residues. The V and J ends lost 7 bases and 7 bases respectively, with 11 bases between them. CDR3 residues: CASNLGVNEQFF. For the CDR3, the DNA is TGTGCCAGCAACTTAGGGGTTAATGAGCAGTTCTTC.

The chain links TRBV5-4 to TRBJ1-1, with 9 bases matching TRBD1. This CDR3 has 15 amino acids. In germline, CDR1 is SGHNT, CDR2 YYREEE (reference sequence). The junction had 5 bases not matched to a gene; V was cut back by 4 bases and J by 1 base. CDR3 sequence reads: CASSTPGQGNTEAFF. In DNA form, the CDR3 reads TGTGCCAGCAGCACGCCGGGACAGGGGAACACTGAAGCTTTCTTT.

This clonotype was seen a handful of times. V is TRBV12-3 or TRBV12-4 and J is TRBJ2-7; D is undetermined. The V and J ends lost 2 bases and 1 base respectively, with 6 bases between them. This CDR3 is built from 13 residues. CDR3 in amino acids: CASSLNWSYEQYF. Here the CDR3 DNA reads TGTGCCAGCAGTTTAAATTGGTCCTACGAGCAGTACTTC.

The rearrangement joins TRBV27 to TRBJ2-7, with 8 positions matching TRBD1. The V and J ends lost 6 bases and 7 bases, in that order; junction bases with no gene match: 20. CDR3 length equals 17 residues. From germline, CDR1 is MNHEY and CDR2 SMNVEV (reference sequence). DNA of the CDR3: TGTGCCAGCAGATCACACCGACCGGGACAGGCTTTTAGGGAGCAGTACTTC. This gives the protein CASRSHRPGQAFREQYF.

This clonotype was recorded a few times. V usage is TRBV7-2 and J usage is TRBJ2-5; TRBD2 matches 8 bases. Germline trimming cut 4 bases from V and 3 bases from J; bases unmatched to any gene: 1. From germline, CDR1 is SGHTA and CDR2 FQGNSA. This CDR3 has 13 residues. CDR3 region: CASSSGREETQYF. CDR3 coding DNA: TGTGCCAGCAGCTCCGGGAGGGAAGAGACCCAGTACTTC.